The text below deals with one TCR beta chain. Its antigen is not identified. Every TCR library consumed around 3,300 ng of total RNA. Template switching introduced UMIs that contain a 6-nucleotide sample barcode. TCRdb reprocessed the 5' RACE reads, with one entry per CDR3 protein and no DNA. The sample's table shows over 120,000 distinct CDR3 sequences. CDR3 size: 21 residues. Germline V gene sequence: CDR1 SQVTM, CDR2 ANQGSEA. This specimen belongs to a study of monozygotic twins with inflammatory bowel disease. Study findings and constraints: Repertoire similarity did not separate concordant from discordant twins, possibly from limited power.

The clonotype comes from a human donor with ulcerative colitis or Crohn's disease, or a healthy co-twin of an affected twin (not recorded which). The genes are TRBV29-1 and TRBJ2-7; with no DNA, the TCRdb D assignment of TRBD2 cannot be verified. The sample consisted of blood. This CDR3 is CSVERVSIASGSSMSSYEQYF.